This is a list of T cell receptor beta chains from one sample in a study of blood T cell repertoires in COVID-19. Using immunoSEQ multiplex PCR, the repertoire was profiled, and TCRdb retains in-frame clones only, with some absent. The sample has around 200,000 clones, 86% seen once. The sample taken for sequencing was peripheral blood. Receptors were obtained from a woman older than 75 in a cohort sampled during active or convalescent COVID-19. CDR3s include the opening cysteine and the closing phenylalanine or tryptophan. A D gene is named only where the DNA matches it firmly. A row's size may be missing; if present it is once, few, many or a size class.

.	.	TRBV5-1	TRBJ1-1	TGCGCCAGCAGCGTACAGGGGAACACTGAAGCTTTCTTT	CASSVQGNTEAFF
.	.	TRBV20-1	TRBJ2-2	TGCAGTGCTACCCTCACCGGGGAGCTGTTTTTT	CSATLTGELFF
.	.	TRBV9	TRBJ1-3	TGTGCCAGCAGCGTAGGGTCAGGGCCCCGCTCTGGAAACACCATATATTTT	CASSVGSGPRSGNTIYF
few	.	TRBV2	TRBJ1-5	TGTGCCTCCTCCGGGCGGGGTGCCAATCAGCCCCAGCATTTT	CASSGRGANQPQHF
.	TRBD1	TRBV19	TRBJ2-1	TGTGCCAGTAATTTAGGACAGGGGGTCTATGAGCAGTTCTTC	CASNLGQGVYEQFF
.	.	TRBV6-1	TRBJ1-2	TGTGCCAGCAGTGAACAGGCCGGCCACTATGGCTACACCTTC	CASSEQAGHYGYTF
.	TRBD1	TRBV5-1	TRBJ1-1	TGCGCCAGCAGCTCTGCCGGGACAGGGTTTGAAGCTTTCTTT	CASSSAGTGFEAFF
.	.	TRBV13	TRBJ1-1	TGTGCCAGCAGCATTTTCCGGACTGAAGCTTTCTTT	CASSIFRTEAFF
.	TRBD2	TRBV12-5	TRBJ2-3	TGTGCTAGTGGTTTGGGGACTAGCGGGAGGTCGGCAGATACGCAGTATTTT	CASGLGTSGRSADTQYF
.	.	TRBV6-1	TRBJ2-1	TGTGCCAGCAGTGAAACGAGACTCTCCAATGAGCAGTTCTTC	CASSETRLSNEQFF
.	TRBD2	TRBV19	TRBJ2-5	TGTGCCAGTCGGACTAGCGGGGGGCAAGAGACCCAGTACTTC	CASRTSGGQETQYF
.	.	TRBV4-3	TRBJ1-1	TGCGCCAGCAGCCTCGGAGGTCGGGCTTTCTTT	CASSLGGRAFF
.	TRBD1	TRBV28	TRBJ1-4	TGTGCCAGCAGTTTATACGTGGGCAGGGGGGATGAAAAACTGTTTTTT	CASSLYVGRGDEKLFF
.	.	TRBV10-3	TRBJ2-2	TGTGCCATCAGTGAGTCGATCCTAGCACCCGGGGAGCTGTTTTTT	CAISESILAPGELFF
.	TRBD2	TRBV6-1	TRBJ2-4	TGTGCCAGCAGTGGAGGACTAGCGGAGAGTTTAGCCAAAAACATTCAGTACTTC	CASSGGLAESLAKNIQYF
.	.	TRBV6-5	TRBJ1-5	TGTGCCAGCATTCCCAGGCGTCGGAATCAGCCCCAGCATTTT	CASIPRRRNQPQHF
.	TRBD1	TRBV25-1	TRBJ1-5	TGTGCCAGCAGTCAGACAGGGGTGAGCAATCAGCCCCAGCATTTT	CASSQTGVSNQPQHF
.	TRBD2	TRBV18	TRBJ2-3	TGTGCCAGCTCACCTCCTAGGACTAGCGGAGTAGATACGCAGTATTTT	CASSPPRTSGVDTQYF
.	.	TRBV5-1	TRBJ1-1	TGCGCCAGCAGCTTGCTTAATGCGGCAAAGGATGAAGCTTTCTTT	CASSLLNAAKDEAFF
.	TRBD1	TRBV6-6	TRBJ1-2	TGTGCCAGCAGTCAACCGGGACAGGGGTACGGCTACACCTTC	CASSQPGQGYGYTF
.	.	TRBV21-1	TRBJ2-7	TGTGCCAGCAGCAAAGGGGGAGGGGGACGCTCCTACGAGCAGTACTTC	CASSKGGGGRSYEQYF
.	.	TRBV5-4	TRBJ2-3	TGTGCCAGCAGCTTGGGTAGTACGCAGTATTTT	CASSLGSTQYF
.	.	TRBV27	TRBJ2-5	TGTGCCAGCAGTTTATCGGCACAGGGGGGGTTGGAGACCCAGTACTTC	CASSLSAQGGLETQYF
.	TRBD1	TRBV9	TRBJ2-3	TGTGCCAGCAGCACCCGGACAGGGGCTAGCACAGATACGCAGTATTTT	CASSTRTGASTDTQYF
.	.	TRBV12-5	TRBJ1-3	TGTGCTAGTGGTTCCAGGGTATCTGGAAACACCATATATTTT	CASGSRVSGNTIYF
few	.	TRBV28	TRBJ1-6	TGTGCCAGCAGGTCCCGGGGACCCCTCCACTTT	CASRSRGPLHF
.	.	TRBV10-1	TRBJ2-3	TGCGCCAGCAGTGACGGAGGGAACACAGATACGCAGTATTTT	CASSDGGNTDTQYF
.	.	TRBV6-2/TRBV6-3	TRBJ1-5	TGTGCCAGCAGTTACGCGGGAGAAGTTAGCAATCAGCCCCAGCATTTT	CASSYAGEVSNQPQHF
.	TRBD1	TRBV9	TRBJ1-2	TGTGCCAGCAGCGCTGGGGGACAGGGGTACTATGGCTACACCTTC	CASSAGGQGYYGYTF
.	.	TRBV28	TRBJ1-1	TGTGCCAGCAGCACGGGACTGAAGAACACTGAAGCTTTCTTT	CASSTGLKNTEAFF
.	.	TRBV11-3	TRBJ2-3	TGTGCCAGCAGCCCGGGGGGCCCAAACACAGATACGCAGTATTTT	CASSPGGPNTDTQYF
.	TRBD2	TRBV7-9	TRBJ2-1	TGTGCCAGCAGCTTAAGCGGGAGGTTTTACAATGAGCAGTTCTTC	CASSLSGRFYNEQFF
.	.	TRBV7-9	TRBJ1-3	TGTGCCAGCACCGGGCAGTCTGGAAACACCATATATTTT	CASTGQSGNTIYF
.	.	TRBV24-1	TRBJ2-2	TGTGCCACCAGTGATACCCGGGGGGCCGCCGGGGAGCTGTTTTTT	CATSDTRGAAGELFF
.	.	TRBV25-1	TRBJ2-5	TGTGCCAGCAGTGAAGCGGTAAGCGCAGAGACCCAGTACTTC	CASSEAVSAETQYF
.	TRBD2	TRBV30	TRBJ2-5	TGTGCCTGGTCGGGACTAGCGGGAGTAGAGGAGACCCAGTACTTC	CAWSGLAGVEETQYF
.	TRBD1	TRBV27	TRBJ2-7	TGTGCCAGCAGTTTATCGGGGACAGGCAATTACGAGCAGTACTTC	CASSLSGTGNYEQYF
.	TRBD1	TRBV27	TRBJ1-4	TGTGCCAGCAGTACATGGGACAGGGCCGAAAAACTGTTTTTT	CASSTWDRAEKLFF
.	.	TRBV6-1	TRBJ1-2	TGTGCCAGCAGTGAAGTTACAGGGTCCCTCTATGGCTACACCTTC	CASSEVTGSLYGYTF
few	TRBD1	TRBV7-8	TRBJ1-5	TGTGCCAGCAGCTTAGGGGGGACAGGGTATCAGCCCCAGCATTTT	CASSLGGTGYQPQHF
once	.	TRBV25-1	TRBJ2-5	TGTGCCAGCAGTGAAGATTATGGGGGAGGCGTAGAGACCCAGTACTTC	CASSEDYGGGVETQYF
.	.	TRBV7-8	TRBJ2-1	TGTGCCAGCACCACAGTGGGGGGACCCAATGAGCAGTTCTTC	CASTTVGGPNEQFF
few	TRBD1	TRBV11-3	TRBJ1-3	TGTGCCAGCAGCTTTCGGACAGGGACTGGAAACACCATATATTTT	CASSFRTGTGNTIYF
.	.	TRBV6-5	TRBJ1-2	TGTGCCAGCAGTTATAGACATGATTATGGCTACACCTTC	CASSYRHDYGYTF